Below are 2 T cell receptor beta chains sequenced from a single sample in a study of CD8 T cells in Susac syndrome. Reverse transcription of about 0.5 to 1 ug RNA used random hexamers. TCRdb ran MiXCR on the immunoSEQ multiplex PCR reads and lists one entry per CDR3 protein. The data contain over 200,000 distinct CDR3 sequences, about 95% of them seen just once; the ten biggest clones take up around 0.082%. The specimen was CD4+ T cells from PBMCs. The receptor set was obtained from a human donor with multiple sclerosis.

CDR3 bases: TGTGCCAGCACCAAAAGCTGGCAGGGGGTAGCGTCGGGGGAGCTGTTTTTT. As protein: CASTKSWQGVASGELFF. The V call is TRBV7-8, the J call TRBJ2-2; TRBD1 matches at 7 bases. V trimming: 7 bases; J trimming: 8 bases; junction bases outside the gene matches: 19. This CDR3 has 17 residues. Germline V gives CDR1 SGHVS, CDR2 FQNEAQ.

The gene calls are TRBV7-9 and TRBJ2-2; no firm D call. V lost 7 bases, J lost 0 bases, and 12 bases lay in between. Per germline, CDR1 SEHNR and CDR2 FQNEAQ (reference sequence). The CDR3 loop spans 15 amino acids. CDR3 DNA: TGTGCCAGCATCCCCAGTCTCGCGAACACCGGGGAGCTGTTTTTT. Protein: CASIPSLANTGELFF.